These T cell receptor beta chains were read from a single sample in a study of T cells expressing NK-cell markers. TCRdb re-called the 5' RACE reads; every CDR3 protein appears as one record, without DNA. The sample table sets out about 150,000 distinct CDR3 sequences. What was sequenced was blood T cells: a sorted CD56 or NKG2C T cell subset, CD4+ or CD8+ T cells, or bulk PBMC T cells (not recorded which). The receptor set was obtained from a woman aged 45-60 years in good health. The CDR3 runs from the conserved cysteine through the conserved F or W.

TRBJ2-3	TRBV15	CATSTERGSTDTQYF
TRBJ2-1	TRBV3-1	CASSQVEGGTYNEQFF
TRBJ2-5	TRBV2	CAHPTVEQETQYF
TRBJ2-1	TRBV18	CASSEGTNPEQFF
TRBJ2-3	TRBV3-1	CASSFGPYTDTQYF
TRBJ2-6	TRBV20-1	CSARKMLSSGANVLTF
TRBJ2-2	TRBV5-6	CASSKRLAGYTGELFF
TRBJ2-7	TRBV4-1	CASSQETRVGSYEQYF
TRBJ2-7	TRBV3-1	CASKPAGIYEQYF
TRBJ2-3	TRBV2	CASSDQASGRDTDTQYF
TRBJ2-3	TRBV29-1	CSVDGLTVIGADTQYF
TRBJ2-1	TRBV6-5	CASSFGQGKNNEQFF
TRBJ2-2	TRBV11-3	CASSLDGLAGSTGELFF
TRBJ1-2	TRBV6-5	CASSYSGTGGYTF
TRBJ2-7	TRBV9	CASSGGPSGSSYEQYF
TRBJ2-5	TRBV5-1	CASSWETAFQETQYF
TRBJ1-1	TRBV2	CAIRFGVLVTEAFF
TRBJ2-5	TRBV12-3/TRBV12-4	CASASVARSETQYF
TRBJ2-7	TRBV7-6	CASSVGSYEQYF
TRBJ2-4	TRBV27	CASSTLQGAVKNIQYF
TRBJ1-5	TRBV10-3	CAISDVGGNQPQHF
TRBJ2-7	TRBV10-3	CAISVPQGAGALPYEQYF
TRBJ2-1	TRBV18	CASSPGEGYNEQFF
TRBJ2-1	TRBV7-8	CASSLADGGGYNEQFF
TRBJ1-1	TRBV24-1	CATSDPGVGPEAFF
TRBJ2-1	TRBV4-1	CASSPSAVDEQFF
TRBJ2-2	TRBV2	CASSEDYHTGELFF
TRBJ2-7	TRBV7-8	CASSPGGRLSYEQYF
TRBJ2-1	TRBV7-9	CASSSTGGTSGRISYNEQFF
TRBJ2-5	TRBV7-9	CASSLDSAGEPETQYF
TRBJ1-2	TRBV7-9	CASTLQGARGYTF
TRBJ2-7	TRBV10-2	CASSEMGSSYEQYF
TRBJ2-2	TRBV5-1	CASSFGRSNTGELFF
TRBJ2-2	TRBV29-1	CSGLTGLGELFF
TRBJ2-5	TRBV5-1	CASSFYSGGETQYF
TRBJ2-2	TRBV7-3	CASSLQREIGIAGELFF
TRBJ2-1	TRBV7-2	CASRPPSSYEQFF
TRBJ2-5	TRBV14	CASSQLRDRRAGETQYF
TRBJ1-5	TRBV11-2	CASSLGGGFSNQPQHF
TRBJ2-1	TRBV14	CASSPLAGVDNEQFF
TRBJ1-1	TRBV9	CASSAGTGTPGTEAFF
TRBJ1-1	TRBV12-3/TRBV12-4	CASSSPRGWDTEAFF
TRBJ2-1	TRBV7-9	CASSLQLGAGGPRDEQFF
TRBJ2-7	TRBV3-1	CASSRSGETVWNEQYF
TRBJ1-1	TRBV20-1	CSAREVGTLNTEAFF